Listed below are T cell receptor beta chains from one sample, sequenced in a study of T-cell memory formation after mild COVID-19. TCRdb processed the 5' RACE reads anew with MiXCR; each CDR3 protein has one entry. This sample yields under 250,000 distinct CDR3 sequences, of which 25% to 35% are seen a single time; about 10% belongs to the top ten. Sequences were obtained from PBMCs or a T cell subset sorted from them (not recorded which). The receptors come from an adult woman who had mild COVID-19 (a few samples of this study predate the infection). Cell type and time point are not known. Both conserved end residues are part of each CDR3. The D gene is left open where the match is weak. Clone size, where shown, is once, few, many, or a class for clones that have expanded.

v_gene | abundance | d_gene | CDR3aa
TRBV2 | NA | NA | CASSNLLGTYNEQFF
TRBV27 | few | NA | CASSSTSARFYGYTF
TRBV7-9 | NA | TRBD2 | CASSSLSGDETQYF
TRBV12-3/TRBV12-4 | NA | NA | CASSFAGYNQPQHF
TRBV3-1 | NA | NA | CASSQDPSSPEQYF
TRBV7-2 | NA | NA | CASSVRGTGGYNEQFF
TRBV15 | few | TRBD2 | CATSRDPGGNTGELFF
TRBV3-1 | NA | TRBD1 | CASSRWTGHRTDTQYF
TRBV30 | NA | NA | CAWHPAIVQTEAFF
TRBV18 | NA | NA | CASSPPKGMGAGTEAFF
TRBV6-5 | few | TRBD2 | CASSGLAGGPYETQYF
TRBV3-1 | NA | TRBD2 | CASSPQGGSTGELFF
TRBV24-1 | many | TRBD2 | CATSDPSPTSGSIDEQFF
TRBV9 | NA | NA | CASSVSPGETQYF
TRBV9 | few | NA | CASSVSPKWEQPQHF
TRBV18 | NA | NA | CASSPVQELNTGELFF
TRBV20-1 | few | TRBD2 | CSARDLTSGSPYEQYF
TRBV4-3 | few | NA | CASSQDLRQVNLEQFF
TRBV24-1 | NA | NA | CATSGTHMGRPNEQFF
TRBV20-1 | NA | NA | CSARDWGGINTEAFF
TRBV27 | NA | NA | CASSFRRESNEQFF
TRBV6-5 | few | NA | CASSPDGGYYGYTF
TRBV12-3/TRBV12-4 | few | NA | CASSRMTGRGNSPLHF
TRBV6-6 | NA | TRBD2 | CASSLASGSYNEQFF
TRBV5-1 | NA | NA | CASSRLPNGETQYF
TRBV27 | few | NA | CASTESSTAPYEQYF
TRBV9 | few | TRBD2 | CASSESSGRASKQFF
TRBV7-3 | few | NA | CASSFSGKPQYF
TRBV29-1 | NA | NA | CSVVTPPFSNYGYTF
TRBV5-5 | NA | TRBD2 | CASSSPPAGEETQYF
TRBV6-2/TRBV6-3 | NA | NA | CASSYNLLSPGETQYF
TRBV21-1 | few | NA | CASSPPARNVRGPSSGANVLTF
TRBV4-3 | NA | NA | CASSQDSVLYNEQFF
TRBV6-5 | NA | NA | CASRAGVEAFF
TRBV7-2 | NA | NA | CASSFAVDTYEQYF
TRBV6-1 | NA | NA | CASSDPVGGREQFF
TRBV5-1 | few | NA | CASSLEVGLNTEAFF
TRBV18 | few | TRBD1 | CASSPVQGARRFTGELFF
TRBV6-5 | few | NA | CASSYSRGSTDTQYF
TRBV9 | NA | NA | CASSVALGGSFF